The 13 T cell receptor beta chains given below trace back to one sample, sequenced in a study of cytomegalovirus exposure and HLA in healthy donors. Use of 60 Vbeta and 13 Jbeta primers characterized the PCR. The table came from immunoSEQ multiplex PCR; TCRdb's copy has only in-frame clones and leaves some out. The table includes more than 150,000 clones, roughly 88% detected once. Material: PBMCs. These receptors all come from a man between 18 and 29 years old in good health and CMV-seropositive.

Notes on this clone: At one end, the junction sequence differs from germline, possibly due to a read error. The gene calls are TRBV7-7 and TRBJ2-5; D perhaps matches TRBD2 (5 bases). CDR1 and CDR2 (germline): SSHAT, FNYEAQ (reference sequence). There are 14 residues in the CDR3. CDR3 loop: CASSLGLAQETQYF. CDR3 coding DNA: TGTGCTAGCAGCCTAGGGCTAGCCCAAGAGACCCAGTACTTC. Full variable domain (missing parts from reference TRBV7-7 and TRBJ2-5): GAGVSQSPRYKVTKRGQDVTLRCDPISSHATLYWYQQALGQGPEFLTYFNYEAQPDKSGLPSDRFSAERPEGSISTLTIQRTEQRDSAMYRCASSLGLAQETQYFGPGTRLLVL.

The genes are TRBV10-3 and TRBJ1-4, with 8 bases that match TRBD1. The length of the CDR3 is 14 residues. Per the germline V gene, CDR1 is ENHRY and CDR2 is SYGVKD. Trimming at V came to 6 bases and at J to 6 bases, leaving 6 bases not matched to a gene. The CDR3 is CAIRDRERDEKLFF. The CDR3 nucleotides are TGTGCCATCAGGGACAGGGAAAGGGATGAAAAACTGTTTTTT.

This chain uses TRBV19 with TRBJ2-5; 8 positions agree with TRBD2. Germline lookup yields CDR1 LNHDA and CDR2 SQIVND (reference sequence). V shed 3 bases, J shed 4 bases, and the junction held 10 bases outside the gene matches. The CDR3 contains 16 residues. The CDR3 nucleotides are TGTGCCAGTAGTATTAGGGGCGGGGGGAAGCCAGAGACCCAGTACTTC. It codes for CASSIRGGGKPETQYF. Looking up the rest from reference TRBV19 and TRBJ2-5 gives the full variable domain: DGGITQSPKYLFRKEGQNVTLSCEQNLNHDAMYWYRQDPGQGLRLIYYSQIVNDFQKGDIAEGYSVSREKKESFPLTVTSAQKNPTAFYLCASSIRGGGKPETQYFGPGTRLLVL.

This chain links TRBV7-6 with TRBJ1-1, with TRBD1 matching 9 bases. This CDR3 has 16 residues. Germline loops: CDR1 SGHVS, CDR2 FNYEAQ. V shed 3 bases and J 7 bases; nucleotides not matched to a gene: 12. CDR3 sequence reads: CASSFRPGQGMDEAFF. CDR3 coding DNA: TGTGCCAGCAGCTTTCGCCCGGGACAGGGTATGGATGAAGCTTTCTTT.

V usage is TRBV5-6 and J usage is TRBJ2-1, with 8 bases that match TRBD2. Germline CDR1 reads SGHDT; CDR2 reads YYEEEE. The CDR3 runs 16 residues. J was trimmed by 0 bases and V by 0 bases; bases with no gene match: 2. The CDR3 nucleotides read TGTGCCAGCAGCTTGGGTCTAGCGGGCTCCTACAATGAGCAGTTCTTC. Its translation is CASSLGLAGSYNEQFF.

This chain connects TRBV11-2 to TRBJ1-4; 7 bases are shared with TRBD1. Germline values: CDR1 SGHAT, CDR2 FQNNGV. CDR3 length: 15 amino acids. V trimming: 5 bases; J trimming: 5 bases; junction bases outside the gene matches: 8. The CDR3 DNA reads TGTGCCAGCAGCACCATACAGGGGCACAATGAAAAACTGTTTTTT. It translates to CASSTIQGHNEKLFF.

For the CDR3, the DNA is TGCGCCAGCAGCCTCCGGGACAGGGAGTACGAGCAGTACTTC. It encodes CASSLRDREYEQYF. This chain links TRBV4-1 with TRBJ2-7, with 9 positions matching TRBD1. This CDR3 comprises 14 residues. The germline CDR1 and CDR2 sequences are MGHRA and YSYEKL. V shed 4 bases, J shed 4 bases, and the junction held 5 bases outside the gene matches.

This clone was seen a few times. The chain couples TRBV4-1 to TRBJ1-2, with D hard to call. V was cut by 6 bases and J by 3 bases, with 11 bases left in between. The V gene's germline CDR1 is MGHRA and CDR2 YSYEKL. This CDR3 is 13 amino acids long. The CDR3 region has the DNA TGCGCCAGCAGGGGAGTGGGTGACTATGGCTACACCTTC. Its translation is CASRGVGDYGYTF.

This clone occurred once. The chain links TRBV4-1 to TRBJ2-7, with 10 bases matching TRBD1. The CDR3 covers 15 residues. With V trimmed by 1 base and J by 5 bases, 5 bases remained unmatched. Germline V lookup: CDR1 MGHRA, CDR2 YSYEKL. CDR3 sequence: CASSQAGQGSHEQYF. The CDR3 DNA reads as TGCGCCAGCAGCCAAGCGGGACAGGGGTCCCACGAGCAGTACTTC.

The chain couples TRBV30 to TRBJ2-1; tentative D call: TRBD1 (6 bases). The CDR3 sequence is 15 residues long. Per the germline V gene, CDR1 is GTSNPN and CDR2 is SVGIG (reference sequence). V was pared by 1 base and J by 6 bases, with 16 bases between. In DNA form, the CDR3 reads TGTGCCTGGAGTGGGGGGCACATTGAAGGCAATGAGCAGTTCTTC. This gives the protein CAWSGGHIEGNEQFF. Based on the CDR3 plus reference TRBV30 and TRBJ2-1, the full variable domain is SQTIHQWPATLVQPVGSPLSLECTVEGTSNPNLYWYRQAAGRGLQLLFYSVGIGQISSEVPQNLSASRPQDRQFILSSKKLLLSDSGFYLCAWSGGHIEGNEQFFGPGTRLTVL.

This chain links TRBV11-2 with TRBJ2-5; a weak D match, TRBD1 (5 bases). TRBJ2-7 explains the end of the DNA better; the J call may be wrong. This CDR3 spans 17 amino acids. Germline assignment: CDR1 SGHAT and CDR2 FQNNGV. Written as DNA, the CDR3 is TGTGCCAGCAGCCATACAGGAATCCTTTTGCATCCCTACGAGCAGTACTTC. Translating it yields CASSHTGILLHPYEQYF.

The chain is built from TRBV2 and TRBJ2-5; no clear D gene. Trimming took 9 bases from V and 2 from J, leaving 13 bases between them. Germline V gene data show CDR1 as SNHLY and CDR2 as FYNNEI. The CDR3 is 13 residues long. The chain's CDR3 is CARARLQQETQYF. CDR3 nucleotide sequence: TGTGCCAGAGCGCGACTTCAGCAAGAGACCCAGTACTTC. The full variable domain, in which reference TRBV2 and TRBJ2-5 provide the parts outside the CDR3, is EPEVTQTPSHQVTQMGQEVILRCVPISNHLYFYWYRQILGQKVEFLVSFYNNEISEKSEIFDDQFSVERPDGSNFTLKIRSTKLEDSAMYFCARARLQQETQYFGPGTRLLVL.

Written as DNA, the CDR3 is TGTGCCAGCAGTGACCGGGGAATAAATCAGCCCCAGCATTTT. Amino acid sequence: CASSDRGINQPQHF. The chain carries TRBV6-4 and TRBJ1-5; D call uncertain. V was shortened by 2 bases and J by 4 bases, with 9 bases between the two germline ends. In germline, CDR1 is MRHNA, CDR2 SNTAGT. The CDR3 length is 14 residues.